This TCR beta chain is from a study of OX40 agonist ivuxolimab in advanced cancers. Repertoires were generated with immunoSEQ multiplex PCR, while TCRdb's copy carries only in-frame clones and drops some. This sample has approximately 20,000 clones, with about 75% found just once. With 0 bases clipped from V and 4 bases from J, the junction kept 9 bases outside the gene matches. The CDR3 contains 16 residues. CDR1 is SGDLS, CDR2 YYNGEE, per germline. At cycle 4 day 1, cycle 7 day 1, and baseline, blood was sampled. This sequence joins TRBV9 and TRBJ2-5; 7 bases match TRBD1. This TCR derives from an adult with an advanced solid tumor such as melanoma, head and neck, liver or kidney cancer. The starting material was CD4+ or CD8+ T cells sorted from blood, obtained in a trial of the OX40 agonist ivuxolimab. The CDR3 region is CASSVEQGLGVETQYF. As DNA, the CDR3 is TGTGCCAGCAGCGTAGAACAGGGGCTTGGCGTAGAGACCCAGTACTTC.